A selection of T cell receptor beta chains follows, all from one sample in a study of T cell repertoires in cytomegalovirus infection. MiXCR, applied by TCRdb to the reads, yields one record per CDR3 protein. The sample records more than 400,000 distinct CDR3 sequences, about a quarter being singletons. Sequenced sample: PBMCs. The source of these receptors is a human donor in good health (CMV status not recorded). Some clones in this sample may be carry-over from other donors' samples. CDR3s include the opening cysteine and the closing phenylalanine or tryptophan. Each record gives: D gene, J gene, clone size, V gene, CDR3 DNA, CDR3 protein. The D gene is left open where the match is weak. Not all rows give a size; the values are once, few, many and, for expanded clones, a class.

TRBD1 | TRBJ1-2 | . | TRBV28 | TGTGCCAGCAGACATAGGGTAGACAGGGGCTATGGCTACACCTTC | CASRHRVDRGYGYTF
. | TRBJ2-2 | . | TRBV11-3 | TGTGCCAGCAGCTCCTATGGGAGGACCGGGGAGCTGTTTTTT | CASSSYGRTGELFF
. | TRBJ1-2 | few | TRBV12-3/TRBV12-4 | TGTGCCAGTGGGACATCCCAGGGGTTCTATGGCTACACCTTC | CASGTSQGFYGYTF
TRBD1 | TRBJ2-7 | once | TRBV12-3/TRBV12-4 | TGTGCCAGCAGTTTTGGGGGGACAGGGTCCTACGAGCAGTACTTC | CASSFGGTGSYEQYF
TRBD2 | TRBJ2-5 | . | TRBV7-7 | TGTGCCAGCAGCTTAGACTGGCTAGCGGGAGGAGAAGAGACCCAGTACTTC | CASSLDWLAGGEETQYF
TRBD1 | TRBJ1-5 | . | TRBV29-1 | TGCAGCGCCACAGGACAGGGGGCTAACTCGGCCCAGCATTTT | CSATGQGANSAQHF
TRBD2 | TRBJ2-7 | . | TRBV19 | TGTGCCAGTAGTAGGGGCGGGGGAGCCTACGAGCAGTACTTC | CASSRGGGAYEQYF
TRBD2 | TRBJ2-7 | few | TRBV28 | TGTGCCAGCAGTTTACGCCTCCGACATCTAGCGGGGATCTACGAGCAGTACTTC | CASSLRLRHLAGIYEQYF
TRBD2 | TRBJ2-1 | . | TRBV7-8 | TGTGCCAGCAGCTCAGGACTAGCGGATGACTACAATGAGCAGTTCTTC | CASSSGLADDYNEQFF
. | TRBJ2-5 | many | TRBV7-2 | TGTGCCAGCAGCCCCCGATCCTGGACCCAGTACTTC | CASSPRSWTQYF
. | TRBJ2-7 | . | TRBV7-2 | TGTGCCAGCAGCTTAGACCCTAGCTCCCACGAGCAGTACTTC | CASSLDPSSHEQYF
. | TRBJ1-1 | few | TRBV7-8 | TGTGCCAGCAGTCTGGTGAGCTTGGGGACTGAAGCTTTCTTT | CASSLVSLGTEAFF
. | TRBJ2-3 | . | TRBV10-3 | TGTGCCATCAGAGAGGCAGACCCAAGAGATACGCAGTATTTT | CAIREADPRDTQYF
. | TRBJ2-3 | many | TRBV7-2 | TGTGCCAGCAGCCTTCAGGAGGGCCGAACAGATACGCAGTATTTT | CASSLQEGRTDTQYF
. | TRBJ2-3 | . | TRBV6-1 | TGTGCCAGCGGACGGGACCCCACAGATACGCAGTATTTT | CASGRDPTDTQYF
TRBD1 | TRBJ1-3 | . | TRBV4-1 | TGCGCCAGCGGCTGGACAGGGGGCCGGAGCTCTGGAAACACCATATATTTT | CASGWTGGRSSGNTIYF
. | TRBJ2-2 | many | TRBV7-2 | TGTGCCAGCAGCTTATATCCAGGGCCAACCGGGGAGCTGTTTTTT | CASSLYPGPTGELFF
TRBD2 | TRBJ2-4 | . | TRBV7-9 | TGTGCCAGCACGCCCCGGGACGGGGGGTCCAAAAACATTCAGTACTTC | CASTPRDGGSKNIQYF
. | TRBJ1-3 | few | TRBV7-2 | TGTGCCAGCAGCTTAGGCGGCCGGAGAAATGGAAACACCATATATTTT | CASSLGGRRNGNTIYF
. | TRBJ2-3 | many | TRBV7-2 | TGTGCCAGCAGCTTAATACCCGAGAGCACAGATACGCAGTATTTT | CASSLIPESTDTQYF
. | TRBJ1-1 | . | TRBV9 | TGTGCCAGCAGCGGGACAGCGGGCACTGAAGCTTTCTTT | CASSGTAGTEAFF
. | TRBJ2-1 | . | TRBV28 | TGTGCCAGCGAAAATACGCGGTCCTACAATGAGCAGTTCTTC | CASENTRSYNEQFF
TRBD1 | TRBJ2-2 | . | TRBV6-5 | TGTGCCAGCAGAACCGGGACAGGGGATGTGGGCGGGGAGCTGTTTTTT | CASRTGTGDVGGELFF
. | TRBJ2-2 | once | TRBV6-5 | TGTGCCTGCAGCATGGACAGCACCGGGGAGCTGTTTTTT | CACSMDSTGELFF
. | TRBJ2-5 | . | TRBV7-8 | TGTGCCAGCAGCCTAGTTCGAGGGACCCAGTACTTC | CASSLVRGTQYF
TRBD1 | TRBJ1-5 | . | TRBV6-2/TRBV6-3 | TGTGCCAGCAGTTACTCGCCGGGGACAGGGAATAGCAATCAGCCCCAGCATTTT | CASSYSPGTGNSNQPQHF
. | TRBJ2-1 | few | TRBV6-6 | TGTGCCAGCAGTTACTCAGCGGGCTTCTCCTACAATGAGCAGTTCTTC | CASSYSAGFSYNEQFF
. | TRBJ2-7 | few | TRBV7-9 | TGTGCCAGCAGCTCGAGGGGAGATTATGACAGGAGCTCCTACGAGCAGTACTTC | CASSSRGDYDRSSYEQYF
. | TRBJ2-3 | . | TRBV4-1 | TGCGCCAGCAGCCCGATCGGGAGACAAACGCGCGCAGCGGGCCCCGACAACTTT | CASSPIGRQTRAAGPDNF
TRBD1 | TRBJ1-1 | . | TRBV29-1 | TGCAGCGTTGAAGATATGGGAAGGGGGCGGCCGAACACTGAAGCTTTCTTT | CSVEDMGRGRPNTEAFF
TRBD2 | TRBJ2-3 | . | TRBV6-1 | TGTGCCAGCAGTGAATATGTGGCGGGAGGCACAGATACGCAGTATTTT | CASSEYVAGGTDTQYF
TRBD1 | TRBJ1-2 | few | TRBV6-1 | TGTGCCAGCACCCCGGGACAGGGGGCTGGCTATGGCTACACCTTC | CASTPGQGAGYGYTF
. | TRBJ1-2 | few | TRBV7-2 | TGTGCCAGCAGCCCCGGGGGAGGGCGGACAGAATATGGCTACACCTTC | CASSPGGGRTEYGYTF
. | TRBJ2-1 | . | TRBV6-2/TRBV6-3 | TGTGCCAGCAGTACCCCTGGAGGGTTAAATGAGCAGTTCTTC | CASSTPGGLNEQFF
. | TRBJ2-1 | . | TRBV23-1 | TGCGCCCCACCAAAGGCTGATTCCTACAATGAGCAGTTCTTC | CAPPKADSYNEQFF
. | TRBJ2-5 | . | TRBV7-2 | TGTGCCAGCAGCTTAGTGGGGCACTCACAAGAGACCCAGCACTTC | CASSLVGHSQETQHF
TRBD2 | TRBJ2-1 | few | TRBV12-3/TRBV12-4 | TGTGCCAGCAGTTGGGACTACCCCCCGGGGGAGCAGTTCTTC | CASSWDYPPGEQFF
. | TRBJ2-3 | . | TRBV7-9 | TGTGCCAGCCAGAACCCGACCTTTAGAGCAGATACGCAGTATTTT | CASQNPTFRADTQYF
TRBD2 | TRBJ2-3 | . | TRBV7-9 | TGTGCCAGCAGCTCCTTTATGGCGGGAGGGCCGGATACGCAGTATTTT | CASSSFMAGGPDTQYF
TRBD1 | TRBJ1-6 | . | TRBV15 | TGTGCCACCAGCAGAGGGCAGGGGGCTATTTCACCCCTCCACTTT | CATSRGQGAISPLHF
TRBD1 | TRBJ1-4 | . | TRBV7-9 | TGTGCCAGCAGCCGGACAGGGGTACGCGAAAAACTGTTTTTT | CASSRTGVREKLFF
TRBD1 | TRBJ1-1 | few | TRBV6-2/TRBV6-3 | TGTGCCAGCAGTTATCCTACAGGGGGCACCGGTTTAAACACTGAAGCTTTCTTT | CASSYPTGGTGLNTEAFF
. | TRBJ2-1 | many | TRBV7-2 | TGTGCCAGCAGCCGCTTTATGGGTGAGCAGTTCTTC | CASSRFMGEQFF
. | TRBJ2-4 | many | TRBV7-2 | TGTGCCAGCAGCTTAGGCAGCTCCATTCAGTACTTC | CASSLGSSIQYF
TRBD1 | TRBJ2-1 | . | TRBV12-5 | TGTGCTAGTGGTACAGGGGTTTCCTACAATGAGCAGTTCTTC | CASGTGVSYNEQFF
TRBD2 | TRBJ2-3 | . | TRBV12-3/TRBV12-4 | TGTGCCAGCAGACCTAGCGGGAGGGCCCCAGATACGCAGTATTTT | CASRPSGRAPDTQYF
TRBD2 | TRBJ2-3 | . | TRBV10-3 | TGTGCCATCAGGGCGGGAGGCTCAGATACGCAGTATTTT | CAIRAGGSDTQYF
. | TRBJ2-7 | . | TRBV12-3/TRBV12-4 | TGTGTCAGCGGGGAGACAGGGTGGAGGGAGGCCTACGAGCAGTACTTC | CVSGETGWREAYEQYF
TRBD2 | TRBJ2-5 | many | TRBV28 | TGTGCCAGCAGTCCGTTAGCGGGAGGCCAAGAGACCCAGTACTTC | CASSPLAGGQETQYF
TRBD1 | TRBJ1-4 | . | TRBV4-1 | TGCGCCAGCAGCCGCCTGGGACAGGGTAAAGAAAAACTGTTTTTT | CASSRLGQGKEKLFF
. | TRBJ2-1 | few | TRBV2 | TGTGCCAGCAGTGTCGTTCATGAGCAGTTCTTC | CASSVVHEQFF
. | TRBJ2-1 | . | TRBV12-3/TRBV12-4 | TGTGCCAGCAGCTCTCCGGGGACAATCCATGAGCAGTTCTTC | CASSSPGTIHEQFF
. | TRBJ1-2 | many | TRBV7-2 | TGTGCCAGCAGCCGGGATCGCGGCATTGGTAATGGCTACACCTTC | CASSRDRGIGNGYTF
TRBD1 | TRBJ1-2 | many | TRBV7-8 | TGTGCCAGCAGCCCCGCACGGCAGGGGGCTCGACTTGGCTACACCTTC | CASSPARQGARLGYTF
. | TRBJ2-4 | . | TRBV4-3 | TGCGCCAGCAGCCCGCGACAGGGAGGCCTACCAAACATTCAGTACTTC | CASSPRQGGLPNIQYF
TRBD1 | TRBJ2-1 | many | TRBV7-9 | TGTGCCAGCAGCCTACCGGGACAGGGGTTCTTCTCCTACAATGAGCAGTTCTTC | CASSLPGQGFFSYNEQFF
TRBD1 | TRBJ1-1 | many | TRBV10-3 | TGTGCCATCAGTGAGACAGGGGTCGGGGAAGCTTTCTTT | CAISETGVGEAFF
TRBD2 | TRBJ2-1 | few | TRBV4-1 | TGCGCCAGCAGACAGGGGTATAGCGGGAGCCACAATGAGCAGTTCTTC | CASRQGYSGSHNEQFF
TRBD2 | TRBJ2-2 | . | TRBV12-3/TRBV12-4 | TGTGCCAGCAGACTAGCGGGAATGATCGGGGAGCTGTTTTTT | CASRLAGMIGELFF
. | TRBJ1-1 | few | TRBV5-4 | TGTGCCAGCAGCTTGGAAGGGACGGTGACTGAAGCTTTCTTT | CASSLEGTVTEAFF